The sequence of this T cell receptor beta chain was determined in a study of regulatory T cells in long-lasting Graves disease. Study findings and constraints: Persistent Graves' patients showed less TCR diversity than newly diagnosed ones. Among persistent patients, a larger number of public clonotypes were shared (around 2,700) than among newly diagnosed patients (approximately 970).

CDR1 is SQVTM, CDR2 ANQGSEA, per germline. V lost 3 bases, J lost 10 bases, and 12 bases lay in between. This CDR3 comprises 11 residues. Remarks on this clonotype: Its antigen is unidentified.

Arm-PCR of CDR3 regions and iRepertoire HTBI primers were used to build TCR beta libraries. TCRdb reprocessed the multiplex PCR reads via MiXCR and lists one record per CDR3 protein. Counted here are about 620,000 distinct CDR3 sequences, roughly 15% occurring once; the ten biggest clones make up around 18%. Sample time point: newly diagnosed GD, antithyroid drugs for less than 3 months. TCR sequences were obtained from RNA taken from PBMCs. The sample was also linked to a second study, of T cells in Graves' hyperthyroidism and ophthalmopathy. This second study says: In making diagnoses, clinical symptoms, serum thyroxine and TRAb, thyroid ultrasound and orbital computed tomography were all used. Blood also held most thyroid clonotypes expanded beyond 0.001.

This chain uses TRBV29-1 with TRBJ1-1, with D perhaps matching TRBD1 (5 bases). The sequence derives from a woman aged 30 to 39 with Graves disease. The sample consisted of peripheral blood mononuclear cells (PBMCs), taken at new diagnosis, from a patient treated with antithyroid drugs. The CDR3 bases are TGCAGCGTTGAGGATATCAGGGCAGCTTTCTTT. Its translation: CSVEDIRAAFF.